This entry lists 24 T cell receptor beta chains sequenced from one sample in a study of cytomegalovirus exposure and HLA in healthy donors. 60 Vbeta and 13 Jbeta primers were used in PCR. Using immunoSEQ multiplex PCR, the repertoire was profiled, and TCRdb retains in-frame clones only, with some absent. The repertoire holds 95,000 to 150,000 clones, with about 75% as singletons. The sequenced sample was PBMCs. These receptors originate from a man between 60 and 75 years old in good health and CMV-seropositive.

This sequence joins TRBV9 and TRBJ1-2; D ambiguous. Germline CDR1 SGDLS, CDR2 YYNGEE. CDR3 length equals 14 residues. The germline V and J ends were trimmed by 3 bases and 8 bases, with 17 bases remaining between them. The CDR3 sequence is CASSEEFGVRGYTF. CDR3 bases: TGTGCCAGCAGCGAGGAATTCGGGGTGAGGGGCTACACCTTC.

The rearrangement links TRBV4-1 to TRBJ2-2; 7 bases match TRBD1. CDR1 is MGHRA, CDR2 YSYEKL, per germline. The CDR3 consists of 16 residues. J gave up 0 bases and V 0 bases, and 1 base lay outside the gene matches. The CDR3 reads CASSQEGQTNTGELFF. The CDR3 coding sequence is TGCGCCAGCAGCCAAGAGGGACAGACGAACACCGGGGAGCTGTTTTTT.

CDR3 protein: CASSLARGQGEAFF. DNA for the CDR3: TGTGCCAGCAGCTTAGCGAGAGGACAGGGTGAAGCTTTCTTT. The chain carries TRBV7-2 and TRBJ1-1; 8 nucleotides align to TRBD1. The CDR3 covers 14 residues. The J segment lost 7 bases and the V segment lost 0 bases, leaving 4 bases of the junction unmatched. Germline assignment: CDR1 SGHTA and CDR2 FQGNSA.

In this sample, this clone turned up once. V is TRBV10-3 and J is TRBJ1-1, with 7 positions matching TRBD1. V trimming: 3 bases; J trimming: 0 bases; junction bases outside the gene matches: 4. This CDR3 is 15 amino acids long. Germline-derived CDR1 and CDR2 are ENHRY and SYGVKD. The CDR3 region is CAISENRGMNTEAFF. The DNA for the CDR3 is TGTGCCATCAGTGAAAACAGGGGCATGAACACTGAAGCTTTCTTT.

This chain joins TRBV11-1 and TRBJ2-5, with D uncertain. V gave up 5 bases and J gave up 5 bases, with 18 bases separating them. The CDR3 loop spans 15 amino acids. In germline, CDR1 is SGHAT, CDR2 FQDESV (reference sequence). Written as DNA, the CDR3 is TGTGCCAGCAGCCCGCGCGGAGAAGTGGCGGAGACCCAGTACTTC. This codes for CASSPRGEVAETQYF.

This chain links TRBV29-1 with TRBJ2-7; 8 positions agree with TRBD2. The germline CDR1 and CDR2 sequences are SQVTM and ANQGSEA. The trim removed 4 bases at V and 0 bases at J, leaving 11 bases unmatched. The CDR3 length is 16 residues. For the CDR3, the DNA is TGCAGCGTTGTAGGGCTAGCGGGTTACTCCTCCTACGAGCAGTACTTC. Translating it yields CSVVGLAGYSSYEQYF.

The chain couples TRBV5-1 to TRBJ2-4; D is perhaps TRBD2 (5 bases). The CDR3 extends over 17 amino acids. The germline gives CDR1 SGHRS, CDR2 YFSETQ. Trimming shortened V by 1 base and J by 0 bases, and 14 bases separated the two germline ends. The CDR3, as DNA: TGCGCCAGCAGCTTGAGGACGGGGAGTACAGCCAAAAACATTCAGTACTTC. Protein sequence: CASSLRTGSTAKNIQYF.

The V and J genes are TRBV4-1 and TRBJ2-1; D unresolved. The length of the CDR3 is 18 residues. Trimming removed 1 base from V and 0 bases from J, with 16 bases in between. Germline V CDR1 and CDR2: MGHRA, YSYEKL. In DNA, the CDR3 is TGCGCCAGCAGCCAAGCCGTGGCATCATCAAGCTCCTACAATGAGCAGTTCTTC. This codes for CASSQAVASSSSYNEQFF.

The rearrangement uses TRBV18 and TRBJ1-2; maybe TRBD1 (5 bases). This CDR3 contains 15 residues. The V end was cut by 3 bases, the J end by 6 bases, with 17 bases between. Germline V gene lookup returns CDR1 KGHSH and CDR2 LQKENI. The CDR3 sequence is CASSPLGGYLDGYTF. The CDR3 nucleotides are TGTGCCAGCTCACCCTTGGGGGGGTACCTGGATGGCTACACCTTC.

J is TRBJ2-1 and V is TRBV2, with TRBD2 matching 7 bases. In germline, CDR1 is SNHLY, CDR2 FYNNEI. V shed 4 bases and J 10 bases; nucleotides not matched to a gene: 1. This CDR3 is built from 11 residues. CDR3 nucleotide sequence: TGTGCCAGCAGTGTACTAGCGGAGCAGTTCTTC. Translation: CASSVLAEQFF.

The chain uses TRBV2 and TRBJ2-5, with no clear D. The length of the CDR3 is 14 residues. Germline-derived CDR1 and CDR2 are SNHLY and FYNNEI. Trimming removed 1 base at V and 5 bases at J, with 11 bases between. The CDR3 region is CASSEESVPETQYF. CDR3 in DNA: TGTGCCAGCAGTGAAGAAAGCGTCCCCGAGACCCAGTACTTC. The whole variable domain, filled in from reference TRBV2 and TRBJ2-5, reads EPEVTQTPSHQVTQMGQEVILRCVPISNHLYFYWYRQILGQKVEFLVSFYNNEISEKSEIFDDQFSVERPDGSNFTLKIRSTKLEDSAMYFCASSEESVPETQYFGPGTRLLVL.

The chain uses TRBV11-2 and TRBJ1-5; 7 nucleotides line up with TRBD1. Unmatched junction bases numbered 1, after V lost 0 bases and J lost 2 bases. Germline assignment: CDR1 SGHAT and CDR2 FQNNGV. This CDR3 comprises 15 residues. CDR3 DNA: TGTGCCAGCAGCTTAGACAGGGGGGGCAATCAGCCCCAGCATTTT. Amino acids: CASSLDRGGNQPQHF.

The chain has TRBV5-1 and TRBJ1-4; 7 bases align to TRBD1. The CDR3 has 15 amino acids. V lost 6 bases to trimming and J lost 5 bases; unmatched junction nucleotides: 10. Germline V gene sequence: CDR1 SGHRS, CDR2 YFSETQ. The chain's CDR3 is CASTLTTGQNEKLFF. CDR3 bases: TGCGCCAGCACCCTGACGACAGGGCAAAATGAAAAACTGTTTTTT.

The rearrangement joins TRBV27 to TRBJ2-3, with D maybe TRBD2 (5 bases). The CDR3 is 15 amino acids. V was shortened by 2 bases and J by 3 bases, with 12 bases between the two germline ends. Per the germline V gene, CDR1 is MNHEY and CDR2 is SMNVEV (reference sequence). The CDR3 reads CASSLRGFRTDTQYF. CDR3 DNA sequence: TGTGCCAGCAGTTTACGGGGATTCAGGACAGATACGCAGTATTTT.

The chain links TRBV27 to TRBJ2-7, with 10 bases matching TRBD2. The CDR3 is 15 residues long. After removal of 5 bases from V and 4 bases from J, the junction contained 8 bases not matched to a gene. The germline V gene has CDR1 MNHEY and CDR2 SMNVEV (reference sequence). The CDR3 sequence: CASSPRVAGGYEQYF. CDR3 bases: TGTGCCAGCAGTCCCCGGGTAGCGGGAGGTTACGAGCAGTACTTC.

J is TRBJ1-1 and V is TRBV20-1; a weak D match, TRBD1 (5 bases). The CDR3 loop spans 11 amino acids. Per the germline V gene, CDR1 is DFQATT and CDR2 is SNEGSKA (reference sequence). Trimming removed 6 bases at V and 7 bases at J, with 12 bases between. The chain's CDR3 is CSANKRGEAFF. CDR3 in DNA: TGCAGTGCCAACAAAAGGGGTGAAGCTTTCTTT.

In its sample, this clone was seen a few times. The CDR3 sequence: CASSPAGAGDSYEQYF. The CDR3 bases are TGTGCCAGCAGCCCCGCCGGCGCGGGAGACTCCTACGAGCAGTACTTC. The chain has TRBV7-6 and TRBJ2-7, with 7 bases lining up with TRBD2. V shed 5 bases, J shed 0 bases, and the junction held 10 bases outside the gene matches. The CDR3 loop spans 16 amino acids. CDR1 is SGHVS, CDR2 FNYEAQ, per germline.

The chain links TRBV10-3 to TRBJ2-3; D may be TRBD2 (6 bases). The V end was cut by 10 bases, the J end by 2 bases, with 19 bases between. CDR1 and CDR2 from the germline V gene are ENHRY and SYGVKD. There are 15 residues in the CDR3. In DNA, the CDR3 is TGTGCCACCTGGAGGGGCCTAGGCCCCACAGATACGCAGTATTTT. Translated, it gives CATWRGLGPTDTQYF.

CDR3 sequence: CASSFGWTGGGTEAFF. CDR3 bases: TGCGCCAGCAGCTTCGGGTGGACAGGGGGCGGGACTGAAGCTTTCTTT. The J gene is TRBJ1-1, the V gene TRBV5-1; 11 bases line up with TRBD1. The CDR3 length is 16 residues. The ends lost 2 bases at V and 5 bases at J; junction bases unmatched: 8. Germline V gives CDR1 SGHRS, CDR2 YFSETQ. The variable domain in full, completed from reference TRBV5-1 and TRBJ1-1, reads KAGVTQTPRYLIKTRGQQVTLSCSPISGHRSVSWYQQTPGQGLQFLFEYFSETQRNKGNFPGRFSGRQFSNSRSEMNVSTLELGDSALYLCASSFGWTGGGTEAFFGQGTRLTVV.

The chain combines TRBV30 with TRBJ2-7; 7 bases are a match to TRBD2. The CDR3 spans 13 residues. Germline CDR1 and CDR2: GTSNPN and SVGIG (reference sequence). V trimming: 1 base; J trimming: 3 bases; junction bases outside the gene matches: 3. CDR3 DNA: TGTGCCTGGAGTGACGGGAGGAGCTACGAGCAGTACTTC. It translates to CAWSDGRSYEQYF.

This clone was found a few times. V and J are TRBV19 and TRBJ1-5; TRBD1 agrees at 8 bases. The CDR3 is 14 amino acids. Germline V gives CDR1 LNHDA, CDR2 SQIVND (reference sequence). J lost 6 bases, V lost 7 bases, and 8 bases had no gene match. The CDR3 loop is CASTQQGGGQPQHF. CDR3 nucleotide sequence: TGTGCCAGTACTCAACAGGGGGGAGGTCAGCCCCAGCATTTT.

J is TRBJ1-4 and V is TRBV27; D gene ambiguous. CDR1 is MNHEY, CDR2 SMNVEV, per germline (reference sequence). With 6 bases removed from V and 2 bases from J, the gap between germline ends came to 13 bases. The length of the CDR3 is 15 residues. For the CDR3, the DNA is TGTGCCAGCAGCTTAGTCCCGGGGACTAATGAAAAACTGTTTTTT. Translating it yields CASSLVPGTNEKLFF.

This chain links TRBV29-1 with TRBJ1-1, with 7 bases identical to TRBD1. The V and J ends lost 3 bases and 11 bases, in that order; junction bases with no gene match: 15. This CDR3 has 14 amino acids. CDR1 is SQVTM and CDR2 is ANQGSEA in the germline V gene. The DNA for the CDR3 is TGCAGCGTTGAGACGGGACAGATCCCTTTGTGGGCTTTCTTT. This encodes CSVETGQIPLWAFF.

The CDR3 sequence: CARSTLRDWVPYEQYF. The DNA of the CDR3 is TGTGCCAGAAGCACCCTCCGGGACTGGGTCCCCTACGAGCAGTACTTC. V usage is TRBV5-3 and J usage is TRBJ2-7; a possible D gene is TRBD2 (6 bases). TRBV5-3 is flagged as an ORF with uncertain function. V was pared by 4 bases and J by 2 bases, with 19 bases between. The CDR3 is 16 amino acids.